Below, 32 T cell receptor beta chains from the same sample are listed, as sequenced in a study of T cells expressing NK-cell markers. With the 5' RACE reads reprocessed, TCRdb shows one record per CDR3 protein and no DNA. Its listing shows under 200,000 distinct CDR3 sequences. The sequencing sample was made of blood T cells: a sorted CD56 or NKG2C T cell subset, CD4+ or CD8+ T cells, or bulk PBMC T cells (not recorded which). Receptors originate from a woman aged 18-69 years in good health.

The gene calls are TRBV7-2 and TRBJ2-1; the TCRdb call, TRBD1, lacks DNA for checking. The germline V gene has CDR1 SGHTA and CDR2 FQGNSA. This CDR3 comprises 13 residues. The CDR3 protein is CASSSVTGTGQFF.

The J gene is TRBJ2-7, the V gene TRBV6-1; TCRdb outputs TRBD2, but without DNA this stays unchecked. Germline V gene sequence: CDR1 MNHNS, CDR2 SASEGT. The CDR3 contains 15 residues. CDR3 sequence: CASSPGLTGFGEQYF.

This chain joins TRBV5-1 and TRBJ1-1. Germline values: CDR1 SGHRS, CDR2 YFSETQ. CDR3 length: 13 residues. The CDR3: CASRQGGNTEAFF.

This rearrangement joins TRBV9 to TRBJ2-5; TCRdb selects TRBD1, and the lack of DNA leaves this call unchecked. Looked up from germline, CDR1 is SGDLS and CDR2 is YYNGEE. This CDR3 is built from 15 residues. The CDR3 is CASSSGGEAEETQYF.

The chain joins TRBV20-1 to TRBJ2-2; TCRdb picks TRBD2, but there is no DNA to check that call. In germline, CDR1 is DFQATT, CDR2 SNEGSKA (reference sequence). This CDR3 has 15 amino acids. CDR3 residues: CSANPGTLRTGELFF.

The chain links TRBV4-1 to TRBJ1-2; lacking DNA, the TRBD1 call made by TCRdb goes unchecked. This CDR3 is built from 15 residues. Germline V gene lookup returns CDR1 MGHRA and CDR2 YSYEKL. The CDR3 spells CASSLPTGGFGGYTF.

The chain carries TRBV9 and TRBJ1-2; as DNA is missing, the TRBD1 call by TCRdb cannot be tested. This CDR3 comprises 15 residues. Germline V lookup: CDR1 SGDLS, CDR2 YYNGEE. The CDR3 protein is CASSIRTDPNYGYTF.

V gene TRBV5-1 combines with J gene TRBJ1-2; TCRdb's D gene call, TRBD1, goes unchecked for lack of DNA. This CDR3 region has 15 residues. The germline V gene has CDR1 SGHRS and CDR2 YFSETQ. CDR3 loop: CASSTRDRGRSGYTF.

V usage is TRBV5-6 and J usage is TRBJ2-1; TCRdb's D gene call, TRBD2, goes unchecked for lack of DNA. Looked up from germline, CDR1 is SGHDT and CDR2 is YYEEEE. The CDR3 covers 17 residues. CDR3 region: CASSLAGSGVSYNEQFF.

The genes are TRBV6-1 and TRBJ1-1. Germline assignment: CDR1 MNHNS and CDR2 SASEGT. The CDR3 runs to 13 residues. The chain's CDR3 is CASSGTENTGAFF.

The rearrangement links TRBV6-1 to TRBJ2-2; TCRdb lists TRBD1, though no DNA is available to test this call. Germline V lookup: CDR1 MNHNS, CDR2 SASEGT. There are 14 residues in the CDR3. This CDR3 reads CASSEVGRTGELFF.

V gene TRBV2 combines with J gene TRBJ2-1; without DNA, the TCRdb call of TRBD2 cannot be checked. Germline lookup yields CDR1 SNHLY and CDR2 FYNNEI. The CDR3 runs to 15 residues. The CDR3 spells CASNRLAADYNEQFF.

The CDR3 sequence is CASSSGHTRGYTF. The chain uses TRBV28 and TRBJ1-2; absent DNA, TCRdb's TRBD1 call cannot be checked. In germline, CDR1 is MDHEN, CDR2 SYDVKM. This CDR3 has 13 amino acids.

The chain has TRBV3-1 and TRBJ2-7. Germline loops: CDR1 LGHDT, CDR2 YNNKEL (reference sequence). CDR3 length: 14 amino acids. CDR3 in amino acids: CASSQEVSGYEQYF.

The chain combines TRBV4-1 with TRBJ2-7; TCRdb designates TRBD2, a call that cannot be tested without DNA. The CDR3 has 15 amino acids. The V gene's germline CDR1 is MGHRA and CDR2 YSYEKL. The CDR3 loop reads CASSRAGGQSYEQYF.

J is TRBJ2-5 and V is TRBV5-1; TCRdb indicates TRBD2, and absent DNA this call remains unverified. This CDR3 has 16 residues. Germline assignment: CDR1 SGHRS and CDR2 YFSETQ. The CDR3: CASSLYASALKETQYF.

The chain links TRBV20-1 to TRBJ2-1; the TCRdb call, TRBD2, lacks DNA for checking. The V gene's germline CDR1 is DFQATT and CDR2 SNEGSKA (reference sequence). The CDR3 extends over 16 amino acids. CDR3: CSARDSPAGPYNEQFF.

The chain couples TRBV2 to TRBJ2-7; lacking DNA, the TRBD2 call made by TCRdb goes unchecked. CDR3 size: 16 residues. Germline-derived CDR1 and CDR2 are SNHLY and FYNNEI. CDR3 sequence: CASSDFGGSASYEQYF.

The chain has TRBV4-2 and TRBJ2-7; TCRdb indicates TRBD1, and absent DNA this call remains unverified. Germline lookup yields CDR1 LGHNA and CDR2 YNFKEQ. The CDR3 is 14 residues long. CDR3 residues: CASSLTAQNSEQYF.

The rearrangement links TRBV18 to TRBJ1-1; the D call from TCRdb, TRBD1, cannot be confirmed without DNA. The CDR3 has 15 amino acids. Looked up from germline, CDR1 is KGHSH and CDR2 is LQKENI. The CDR3 loop is CASSPPVGGRTEAFF.

This chain uses TRBV7-9 with TRBJ1-2; the TCRdb call, TRBD1, lacks DNA for checking. Germline CDR1 is SEHNR and CDR2 is FQNEAQ (reference sequence). This CDR3 contains 13 residues. The CDR3 spells CASGSDRSYGYTF.

The V gene is TRBV3-1, the J gene TRBJ2-1; TCRdb outputs TRBD2, but without DNA this stays unchecked. Germline values: CDR1 LGHDT, CDR2 YNNKEL (reference sequence). The CDR3 is 19 residues long. The CDR3: CASSQGWRIGLAATNEQFF.

The chain carries TRBV7-3 and TRBJ2-1; checking the TCRdb D call of TRBD1 is not possible without DNA. In germline, CDR1 is SGHTA, CDR2 FQGTGA. The CDR3 consists of 13 residues. This CDR3 is CASSLWAGDEQFF.

The gene calls are TRBV12-3 or TRBV12-4 and TRBJ1-2; TCRdb returns TRBD1, unconfirmable since there is no DNA. The CDR3 consists of 15 residues. The CDR3 here is CASSPGTGGDRGYTF.

Here the CDR3 reads CSVVIRGNTGELFF. The V and J genes are TRBV29-1 and TRBJ2-2. Germline V lookup: CDR1 SQVTM, CDR2 ANQGSEA. This CDR3 comprises 14 residues.

The chain has TRBV14 and TRBJ2-7; with no DNA, the TCRdb D assignment of TRBD2 cannot be verified. The length of the CDR3 is 15 residues. CDR1 SGHDN and CDR2 FVKESK come from the germline V gene. The CDR3 region is CASSQASGSPYEQYF. Supplemented by reference TRBV14 and TRBJ2-7, the full variable domain reads EAGVTQFPSHSVIEKGQTVTLRCDPISGHDNLYWYRRVMGKEIKFLLHFVKESKQDESGMPNNRFLAERTGGTYSTLKVQPAELEDSGVYFCASSQASGSPYEQYFGPGTRLTVT.

The J gene is TRBJ2-6, the V gene TRBV28; the TCRdb D gene call, TRBD1, has no DNA to confirm it. CDR3 length equals 18 residues. Germline CDR1 MDHEN, CDR2 SYDVKM. The CDR3 protein is CASSSGQGRVSGANVLTF.

The V gene is TRBV9, the J gene TRBJ1-4. Germline-derived CDR1 and CDR2 are SGDLS and YYNGEE. The CDR3 sequence is 15 residues long. Here the CDR3 reads CASSADIGLNEKLFF.

V usage is TRBV12-3 or TRBV12-4 and J usage is TRBJ2-7. The CDR3 contains 12 residues. CDR3 sequence reads: CASSGGSYEQYF.

CDR3 amino acids: CASSRLEDRGGGELFF. V usage is TRBV4-1 and J usage is TRBJ2-2; TCRdb lists TRBD1, though no DNA is available to test this call. Germline CDR1 MGHRA, CDR2 YSYEKL. This CDR3 has 16 residues.

The chain couples TRBV7-9 to TRBJ2-1; TCRdb calls TRBD1, which cannot be checked without DNA. CDR1 is SEHNR, CDR2 FQNEAQ, per germline (reference sequence). CDR3 length: 15 amino acids. CDR3 sequence reads: CASSLAPGVDNEQFF.

The CDR3 reads CASSASGGLNTGELFF. The chain recombines TRBV4-1 with TRBJ2-2; TCRdb's D call, TRBD2, is unchecked because there is no DNA. The CDR3 loop spans 16 amino acids. Germline CDR1 is MGHRA and CDR2 is YSYEKL.